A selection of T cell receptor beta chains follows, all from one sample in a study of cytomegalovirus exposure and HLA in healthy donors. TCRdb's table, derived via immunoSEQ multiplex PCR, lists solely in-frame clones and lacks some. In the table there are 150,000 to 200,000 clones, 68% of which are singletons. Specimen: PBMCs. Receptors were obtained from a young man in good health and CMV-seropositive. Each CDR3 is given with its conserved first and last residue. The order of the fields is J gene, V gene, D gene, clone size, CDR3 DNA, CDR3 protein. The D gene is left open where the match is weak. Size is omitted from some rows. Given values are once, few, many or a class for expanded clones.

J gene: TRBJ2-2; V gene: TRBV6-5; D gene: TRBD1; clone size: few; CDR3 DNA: TGTGCCAGCAGTTCGGGGTGGACAGGGAGACCCGGGGAGCTGTTTTTT; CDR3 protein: CASSSGWTGRPGELFF
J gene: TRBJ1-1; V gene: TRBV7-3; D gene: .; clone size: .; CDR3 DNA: TGTGCCAGCAGCTCCTCGGACACATCGAACACTGAAGCTTTCTTT; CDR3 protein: CASSSSDTSNTEAFF
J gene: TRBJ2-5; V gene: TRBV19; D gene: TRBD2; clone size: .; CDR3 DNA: TGTGCCAGTAGTATTGTAGCGGGAGAACAAGAGACCCAGTACTTC; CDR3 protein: CASSIVAGEQETQYF
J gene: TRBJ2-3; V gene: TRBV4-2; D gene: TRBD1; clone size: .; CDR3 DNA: TGTGCCAGCAGCATTAACAGCGGCTTAAGGGGGCCAGATACGCAGTATTTT; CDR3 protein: CASSINSGLRGPDTQYF
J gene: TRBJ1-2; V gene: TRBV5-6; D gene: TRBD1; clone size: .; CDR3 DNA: TGTGCCAGCAGCGCAGGGGGATCTAACTATGGCTACACCTTC; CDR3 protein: CASSAGGSNYGYTF
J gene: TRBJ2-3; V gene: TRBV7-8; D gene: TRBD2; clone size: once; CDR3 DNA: TGTGCCAGCAGCACCCGGACTAGCGAAAGCACAGATACGCAGTATTTT; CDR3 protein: CASSTRTSESTDTQYF
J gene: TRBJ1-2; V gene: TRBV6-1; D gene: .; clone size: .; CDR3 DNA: TGTGCCAGCCGGCAGGGTAGTGGCTACACCTTC; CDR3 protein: CASRQGSGYTF
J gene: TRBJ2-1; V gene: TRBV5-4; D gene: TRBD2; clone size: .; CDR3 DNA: TGTGCCAGCACGCCGGGTGGTGGACTAGCGGGAAGATACAATGAGCAGTTCTTC; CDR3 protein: CASTPGGGLAGRYNEQFF
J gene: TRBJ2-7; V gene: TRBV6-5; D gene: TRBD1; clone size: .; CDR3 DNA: TGTGCCAGCAGTTACACGGACGCGACAGGGGGCGACGAGCAGTACTTC; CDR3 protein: CASSYTDATGGDEQYF
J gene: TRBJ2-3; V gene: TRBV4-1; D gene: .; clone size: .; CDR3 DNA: TGCGCCAGCAGCCACGAACAGAGCACAGATACGCAGTATTTT; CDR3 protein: CASSHEQSTDTQYF
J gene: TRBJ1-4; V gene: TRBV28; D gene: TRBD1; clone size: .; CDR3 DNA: TGTGCCAGCACCCGGCCAGGGACAGCAGAAAAACTGTTTTTT; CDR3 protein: CASTRPGTAEKLFF
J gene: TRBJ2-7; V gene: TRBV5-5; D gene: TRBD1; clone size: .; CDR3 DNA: TGTGCCAGCAGCTTGGGAGACAGGGGGCTCAACGAGCAGTACTTC; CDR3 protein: CASSLGDRGLNEQYF
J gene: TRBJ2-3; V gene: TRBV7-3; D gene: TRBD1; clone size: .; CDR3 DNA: TGTGCCAGCAGGACGGGACAGCTCACAGATACGCAGTATTTT; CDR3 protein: CASRTGQLTDTQYF
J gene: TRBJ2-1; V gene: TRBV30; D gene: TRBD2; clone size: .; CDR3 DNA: TGTGCCTGGAGTGTAGGAGCGGGAGTGGGGTATGAACAGTTCTTC; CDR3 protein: CAWSVGAGVGYEQFF
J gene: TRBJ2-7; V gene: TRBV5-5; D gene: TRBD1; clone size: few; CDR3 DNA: TGTGCCAGCAGCCCATGGACAGGGGCGGGATACGAGCAGTACTTC; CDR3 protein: CASSPWTGAGYEQYF
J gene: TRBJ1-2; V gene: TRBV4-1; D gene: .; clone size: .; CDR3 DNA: TGCGCCAGCAGCCAAGTTCCGACGGGAGAAGGTGGCTACACCTTC; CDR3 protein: CASSQVPTGEGGYTF
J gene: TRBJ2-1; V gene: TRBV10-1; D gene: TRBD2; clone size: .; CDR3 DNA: TGCGCCAGCAGTGGGGGGCCCTTGGCACTAGCGGGCGGCGATGAGCAGTTCTTC; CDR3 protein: CASSGGPLALAGGDEQFF
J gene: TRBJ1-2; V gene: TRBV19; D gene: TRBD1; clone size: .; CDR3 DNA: TGTGCCAGTAGTATTTATTTAGGGACAGGATGGCAAGGCTACACCTTC; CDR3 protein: CASSIYLGTGWQGYTF
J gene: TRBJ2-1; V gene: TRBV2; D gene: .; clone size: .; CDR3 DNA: TGTGCCAGCAGGGGAGGACAGGAATACAATGAGCAGTTCTTC; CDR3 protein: CASRGGQEYNEQFF
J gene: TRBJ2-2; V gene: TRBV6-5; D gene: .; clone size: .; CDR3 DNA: TGTGCCAGCAGTTTACCACCGCGTGTGGCCGGGGAGCTGTTTTTT; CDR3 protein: CASSLPPRVAGELFF
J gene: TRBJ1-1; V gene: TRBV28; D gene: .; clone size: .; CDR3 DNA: TGTGCCAGCAGTTTACCAATTCGTAGCACTGAAGCTTTCTTT; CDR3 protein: CASSLPIRSTEAFF
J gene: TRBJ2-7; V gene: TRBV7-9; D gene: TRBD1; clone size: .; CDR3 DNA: TGTGCCAGCAGCTTCGACAGGGGTAACGAGCAGTACTTC; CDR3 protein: CASSFDRGNEQYF
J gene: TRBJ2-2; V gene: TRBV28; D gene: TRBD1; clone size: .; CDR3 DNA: TGTGCCAGCAGTTTTCCTTCGACAGGGGGGAACACCGGGGAGCTGTTTTTT; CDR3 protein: CASSFPSTGGNTGELFF
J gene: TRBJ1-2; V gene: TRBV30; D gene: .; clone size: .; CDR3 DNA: TGTGCCTGCGTTCTAAATTATGGCTACACCTTC; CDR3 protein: CACVLNYGYTF
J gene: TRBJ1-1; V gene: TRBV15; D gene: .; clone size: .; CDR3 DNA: TGTGCCACCAGCAGAGGAGGACAGTTGAACACTGAAGCTTTCTTT; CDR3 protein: CATSRGGQLNTEAFF
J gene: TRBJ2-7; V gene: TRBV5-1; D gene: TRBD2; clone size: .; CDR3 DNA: TGCGCCAGCAGTGACCGGGAGGGCCGGTACGAGCAGTACTTC; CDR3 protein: CASSDREGRYEQYF
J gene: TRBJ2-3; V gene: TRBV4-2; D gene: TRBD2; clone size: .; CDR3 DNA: TGTGCCAGCAGCCAAGATCTCCTAGCGGGAGATGCGCAGTATTTT; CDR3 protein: CASSQDLLAGDAQYF
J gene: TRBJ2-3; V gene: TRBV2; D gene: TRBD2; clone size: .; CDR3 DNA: TGTGCCAGCAGCTGGACTAGCGGGATAGGTACGCAGTATTTT; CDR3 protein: CASSWTSGIGTQYF
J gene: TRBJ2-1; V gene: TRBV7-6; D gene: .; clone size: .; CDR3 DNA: TGTGCCAGCAGCCCCAAGGTATCAGGGTTAGATGAGCAGTTCTTC; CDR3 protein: CASSPKVSGLDEQFF
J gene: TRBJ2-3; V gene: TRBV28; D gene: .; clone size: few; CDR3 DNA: TGTGCCAGCAGTCCCACGGTCACAGATACGCAGTATTTT; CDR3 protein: CASSPTVTDTQYF
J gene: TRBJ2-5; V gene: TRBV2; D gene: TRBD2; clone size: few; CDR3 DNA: TGTGCCAGCACAGCGGGAGTACACCAAGAGACCCAGTACTTC; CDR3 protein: CASTAGVHQETQYF
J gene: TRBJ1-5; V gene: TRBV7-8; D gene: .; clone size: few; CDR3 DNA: TGTGCCAGCAGCGGGGGCCGGGGATATAGCAATCAGCCCCAGCATTTT; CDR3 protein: CASSGGRGYSNQPQHF
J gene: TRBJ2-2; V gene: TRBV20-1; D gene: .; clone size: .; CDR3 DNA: TGCAGTGCTCCTAACACCGGGGAGCTGTTTTTT; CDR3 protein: CSAPNTGELFF
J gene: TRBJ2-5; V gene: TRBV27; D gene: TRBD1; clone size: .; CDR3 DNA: TGTGCCAGCAGTTTGGGCAGGGGGCGTTCGGAGCAGTACTTC; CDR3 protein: CASSLGRGRSEQYF
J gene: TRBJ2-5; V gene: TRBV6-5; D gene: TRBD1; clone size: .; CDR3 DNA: TGTGCCAGCACCTTAGGACAGGGGGGGACCCAGTACTTC; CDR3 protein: CASTLGQGGTQYF
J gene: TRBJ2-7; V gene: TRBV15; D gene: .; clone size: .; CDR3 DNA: TGTGCCACCAGCAGAGATGTGGGAGGACTGTCTCACTCCTACGAGCAGTACTTC; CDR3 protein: CATSRDVGGLSHSYEQYF
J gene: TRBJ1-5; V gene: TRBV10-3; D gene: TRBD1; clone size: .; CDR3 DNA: TGTGCCATCAGTGCAACAGGGGGGGATCAGCCCCAGCATTTT; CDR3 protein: CAISATGGDQPQHF
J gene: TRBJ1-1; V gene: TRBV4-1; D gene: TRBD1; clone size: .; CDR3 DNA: TGCGCCAGCAGCCAAGAGACAGGGAGCGGTGAAGCTTTCTTT; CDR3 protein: CASSQETGSGEAFF
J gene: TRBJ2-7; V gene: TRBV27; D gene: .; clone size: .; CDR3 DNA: TGTGCCAGCAGTTTAGGACAGAGCTCCTACGAGCAGTACTTC; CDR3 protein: CASSLGQSSYEQYF
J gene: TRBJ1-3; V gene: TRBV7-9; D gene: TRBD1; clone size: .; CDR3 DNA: TGTGCCAGCAGTTCAGACAGGGTGGTGTACACCATATATTTT; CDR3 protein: CASSSDRVVYTIYF
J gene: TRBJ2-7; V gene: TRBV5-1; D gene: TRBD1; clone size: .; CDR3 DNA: TGCGCCAGCCGGGACAGAACCTACGAGCAGTACTTC; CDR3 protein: CASRDRTYEQYF
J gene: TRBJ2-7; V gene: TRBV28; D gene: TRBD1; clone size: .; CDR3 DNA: TGTGCCAGCAGTGAATCCGGGACAGGGGCCTACGAGCAGTACTTC; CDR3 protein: CASSESGTGAYEQYF
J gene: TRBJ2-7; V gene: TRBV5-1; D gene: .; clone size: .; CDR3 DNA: TGCGCCAGCAGCCCTAGGAGGGGCGGCAACGAGCAGTACTTC; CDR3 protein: CASSPRRGGNEQYF
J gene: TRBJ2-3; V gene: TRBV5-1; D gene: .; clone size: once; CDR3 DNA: TGCGCCAGCAGCTTGGAGGGGGTCACAGATACGCAGTATTTT; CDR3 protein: CASSLEGVTDTQYF